The source of this TCR beta chain is a study of T cells expressing NK-cell markers. The CDR3 runs to 14 residues. The V gene's germline CDR1 is SGHTA and CDR2 FQGNSA. Each CDR3 protein gets one entry in TCRdb, which reprocessed the 5' RACE reads and gives no DNA. Recorded for this sample: about 400,000 distinct CDR3 sequences. The sample was blood T cells: a sorted CD56 or NKG2C T cell subset, CD4+ or CD8+ T cells, or bulk PBMC T cells (not recorded which). The chain links TRBV7-2 to TRBJ2-5; no DNA is available, so the TRBD1 call from TCRdb remains unchecked. The receptor's source is a woman aged 50 to 65 in good health. The CDR3 here is CASSFTQGAKTQYF. Combining the CDR3 with reference TRBV7-2 and TRBJ2-5 gives the whole variable domain GAGVSQSPSNKVTEKGKDVELRCDPISGHTALYWYRQSLGQGLEFLIYFQGNSAPDKSGLPSDRFSAERTGGSVSTLTIQRTQQEDSAVYLCASSFTQGAKTQYFGPGTRLLVL.